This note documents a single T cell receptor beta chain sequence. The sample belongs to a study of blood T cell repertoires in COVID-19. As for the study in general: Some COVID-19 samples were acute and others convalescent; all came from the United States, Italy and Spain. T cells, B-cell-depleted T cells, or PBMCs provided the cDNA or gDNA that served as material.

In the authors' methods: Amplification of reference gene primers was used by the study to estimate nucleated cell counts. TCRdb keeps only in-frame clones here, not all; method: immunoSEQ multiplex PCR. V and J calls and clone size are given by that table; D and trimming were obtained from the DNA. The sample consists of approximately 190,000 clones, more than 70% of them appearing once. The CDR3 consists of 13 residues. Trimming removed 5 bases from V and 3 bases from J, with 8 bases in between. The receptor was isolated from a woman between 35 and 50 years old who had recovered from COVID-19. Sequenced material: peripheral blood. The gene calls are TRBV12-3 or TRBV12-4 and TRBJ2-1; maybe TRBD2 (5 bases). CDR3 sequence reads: CASSVGVYNEQFF. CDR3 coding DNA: TGTGCCAGCAGTGTCGGGGTCTACAATGAGCAGTTCTTC.